Reported below is one T cell receptor (beta chain). Its recognized antigen is unknown. No base quality information exists; no much larger clone differs at one position. This specimen comes from a study of identical twins (dated by TCRdb to 2016 to 2017). Notes on the research overall: To test whether fetal clonotypes persist, this study deep-sequenced TCR alpha and beta repertoires from monozygotic twins, from unrelated adults of various ages, and from cord blood. Replicate twin experiments were performed at different times using different library preparation protocols to rule out contamination.

Every donor in the study was a healthy Caucasian. Library creation used 5' RACE. The instrument given in TCRdb is Illumina HiSeq 2000. A universal primer binding site was added through template switching, and the final cDNA carried a unique molecular identifier so that TCR cDNA molecules could be counted accurately. First-strand cDNA for TCR alpha and beta chains was synthesized from specific primers in the conserved constant-segment region. To control for contamination, each cDNA library was double barcoded with a SMART-Mk sample barcode plus Illumina barcodes. Two successive PCR steps introduced TruSeq adapter sequences along with Illumina sample barcodes. The TCR alpha and beta cDNA libraries were sequenced on the Illumina HiSeq platform using custom primers. In the paper's pipeline: MiGEC was used to process raw reads and extract unique molecular identifiers, and MiXCR was used to find CDR3 positions. For each individual, recombination models were inferred using an EM algorithm with the repgenHMM and IGoR tools. Shared clonotypes were analyzed with the tcR package in R, and sharing was normalized by the product of cloneset sizes. Out-of-frame nonproductive sequences were analyzed to study raw recombination free of thymic and clonal selection effects. The public sequencing data were trimmed at Q25 with fastp and processed into clonotypes with MiXCR by TCRdb, which kept only in-frame beta chains. Identical CDR3 protein sequences are pooled into one entry, listed with their most common genes and DNA. These V and J calls rely on TCRdb rather than the paper's analysis. The sample yields more than 1.5 million distinct CDR3 sequences; about 32% were counted once. The ten largest clones represent 0.25% to 0.3% of the sample.

Compared with germline, V lacks 4 bases and J lacks 2 bases; bases without a gene match: 11. From the cysteine through the phenylalanine, the CDR3 covers 16 amino acids. The entry retains the CDR3 DNA only, 48 bases that are in frame from base 1. CDR1 and CDR2 are read off the germline V gene as SGHRS and YFSETQ. Study-level results and caveats: Out-of-frame TCR alpha sequences shared between twins showed an excess of low generation-probability sequences compared with coincidental sharing between unrelated individuals. Fewer insertions were carried by abundant cord blood beta clonotypes, a similar but weaker trend appeared in young adult naive repertoires, and no such trend appeared in memory repertoires. Zero-insertion analyses could be partly confounded by invariant T cells such as MAIT and iNKT, though diverse VJ usage argued against such confounding for most clonotypes. Out-of-frame TCR alpha sharing in monozygotic twins was systematically underestimated by recombination models, whereas sharing between unrelated individuals was in agreement with the recombination models. Because the same donors could not be followed over many years, the conclusions depended on cross-sectional statistical analysis. A weaker excess of twin sharing was found in beta out-of-frame sequences because the signal-to-noise ratio was lowered by fewer shared sequences.

Material for sequencing was cord blood. The sequence is built from TRBV5-1 and TRBJ1-2; 7 bases in the middle match TRBD1. The source is a newborn girl in good health. The DNA sequence is given as TGCGCCAGCAGCCCGCTCACAGGGGCCCCCAACTATGGCTACACCTTC. The resulting protein is CASSPLTGAPNYGYTF. Reference TRBV5-1 and TRBJ1-2 proteins supply the regions before and after the CDR3; the full variable domain is: KAGVTQTPRYLIKTRGQQVTLSCSPISGHRSVSWYQQTPGQGLQFLFEYFSETQRNKGNFPGRFSGRQFSNSRSEMNVSTLELGDSALYLCASSPLTGAPNYGYTFGSGTRLTVV.